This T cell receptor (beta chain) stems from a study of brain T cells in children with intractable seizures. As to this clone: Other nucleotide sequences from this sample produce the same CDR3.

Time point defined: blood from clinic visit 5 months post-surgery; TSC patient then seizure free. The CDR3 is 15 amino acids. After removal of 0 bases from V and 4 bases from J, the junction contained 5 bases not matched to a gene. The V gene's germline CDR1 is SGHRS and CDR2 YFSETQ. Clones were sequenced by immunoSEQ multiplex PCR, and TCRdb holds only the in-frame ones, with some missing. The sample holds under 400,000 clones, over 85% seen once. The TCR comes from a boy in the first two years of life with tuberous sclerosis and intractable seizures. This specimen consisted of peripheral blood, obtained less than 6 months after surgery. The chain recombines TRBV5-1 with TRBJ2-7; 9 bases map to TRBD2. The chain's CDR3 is CASSLGASGTYEQYF. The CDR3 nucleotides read TGCGCCAGCAGCTTGGGGGCTAGCGGGACTTACGAGCAGTACTTC.